Shown below are 26 T cell receptor beta chains from a single sample sequenced in a study of cytomegalovirus exposure and HLA in healthy donors. The PCR made use of 60 Vbeta and 13 Jbeta primers. Sequencing used immunoSEQ multiplex PCR; TCRdb keeps in-frame clones, though not all of them. The specimen's table records 150,000 or so clones. The sequenced material came from PBMCs. Every receptor here comes from a woman between 35 and 50 years old in good health and CMV-seropositive.

The genes are TRBV5-1 and TRBJ2-7; D is possibly TRBD1 (11 bases). Trimming left V 10 bases short and J 6 bases short, with 35 bases between. Germline loops: CDR1 SGHRS, CDR2 YFSETQ. CDR3 length equals 18 residues. The CDR3 loop is CAAGPGTGGPAGGPEQYF. For the CDR3, the DNA is TGCGCCGCCGGCCCGGGGACAGGGGGACCAGCGGGAGGGCCCGAGCAGTACTTC.

This chain uses TRBV21-1 with TRBJ1-5; the table's D gene call, TRBD1, was not cross checked with the DNA. TRBV21-1 is labeled a pseudogene. This CDR3 is built from 16 residues. DNA for the CDR3: TGTGCCAGCATCCCGGACAGGGGGGACGACAATCAGCCCCAGCATTTT. Protein: CASIPDRGDDNQPQHF.

V gene TRBV7-9 combines with J gene TRBJ2-1, with 10 bases aligning to TRBD2. Germline V lookup: CDR1 SEHNR, CDR2 FQNEAQ (reference sequence). The CDR3 runs to 14 residues. The ends lost 0 bases at V and 9 bases at J; junction bases unmatched: 2. The CDR3 reads CASSLALAGVEQFF. The DNA of the CDR3 is TGTGCCAGCAGCTTAGCCCTAGCGGGAGTTGAGCAGTTCTTC.

The V gene is TRBV5-8, the J gene TRBJ2-7; TRBD2 matches 8 bases. CDR3 length: 14 residues. In germline, CDR1 is SGHTS, CDR2 YDEGEE. V was pared by 1 base and J by 5 bases, with 5 bases of the junction left unmatched. CDR3 sequence reads: CASSLSGGIDEQYF. In nucleotides, the CDR3 is TGTGCCAGCAGCTTGTCGGGAGGGATAGACGAGCAGTACTTC.

The chain has TRBV21-1 and TRBJ1-4. TRBV21-1 has pseudogene status. The CDR3 has 13 amino acids. CDR3 in DNA: TGTGCCAGCAGCGGGGGGGGTATTGAAAAACTGTTTTTT. It yields the protein CASSGGGIEKLFF.

The chain carries TRBV5-8 and TRBJ2-3; possible D gene TRBD2, 5 bases. CDR3 size: 15 residues. Germline assignment: CDR1 SGHTS and CDR2 YDEGEE. Trimming shortened V by 4 bases and J by 5 bases, and 17 bases separated the two germline ends. The CDR3 DNA sequence: TGTGCCAGCAGCGGGGAAGCGGCCCCAGGAGATACGCAGTATTTT. Amino acid sequence: CASSGEAAPGDTQYF.

V usage is TRBV7-9 and J usage is TRBJ1-1; 11 positions agree with TRBD1. The germline gives CDR1 SEHNR, CDR2 FQNEAQ (reference sequence). This CDR3 spans 15 amino acids. V was pared by 3 bases and J by 7 bases, with 7 bases of the junction left unmatched. CDR3 protein: CASSFGQGALVEAFF. CDR3 nucleotides: TGTGCCAGCAGCTTCGGACAGGGGGCCTTGGTTGAAGCTTTCTTT.

The rearrangement joins TRBV7-6 to TRBJ2-3; D unclear. This CDR3 spans 13 amino acids. V was cut by 1 base and J by 2 bases, with 4 bases left in between. Looked up from germline, CDR1 is SGHVS and CDR2 is FNYEAQ. The CDR3 sequence is CASSLDTTDTQYF. CDR3 in DNA: TGTGCCAGCAGCTTAGACACCACAGATACGCAGTATTTT.

The V call is TRBV19, the J call TRBJ2-4, with a possible D match to TRBD1 (5 bases). The CDR3 is 17 amino acids. Deletions cut 5 bases from V and 1 base from J, with 18 bases between. Germline V gene data show CDR1 as LNHDA and CDR2 as SQIVND (reference sequence). The CDR3 loop is CASSSDLGAMAKNIQYF. CDR3 sequence (DNA): TGTGCCAGTAGTTCCGATTTAGGGGCGATGGCCAAAAACATTCAGTACTTC.

This clone ranks as medium-sized in terms of frequency. The rearrangement joins TRBV6-1 to TRBJ1-5; D may be TRBD1 (5 bases). CDR1 and CDR2 from the germline V gene are MNHNS and SASEGT. Trimming stripped 0 bases from V and 4 bases from J, with 7 bases between. The CDR3 contains 14 residues. This CDR3 reads CASSEAGTNQPQHF. The CDR3 region has the DNA TGTGCCAGCAGTGAAGCCGGGACTAATCAGCCCCAGCATTTT.

The chain recombines TRBV14 with TRBJ1-6; TRBD1 aligns across 7 bases. CDR1 SGHDN and CDR2 FVKESK come from the germline V gene. Germline trimming cut 2 bases from V and 9 bases from J; bases unmatched to any gene: 7. The CDR3 extends over 15 amino acids. In DNA form, the CDR3 reads TGTGCCAGCAGCCAACCGACAGGGTCGCTTTCACCCCTCCACTTT. Translation gives CASSQPTGSLSPLHF.

The CDR3 bases are TGTGCCAGCAGTTACTCCCCGGGACAGGTCAATCAGCCCCAGCATTTT. Translation: CASSYSPGQVNQPQHF. The rearrangement uses TRBV6-6 and TRBJ1-5; the match to TRBD1 covers 8 bases. The CDR3 spans 16 residues. Per germline, CDR1 MNHNY and CDR2 SVGAGI (reference sequence). Trimming took 0 bases from V and 3 from J; bases not matched to a gene: 4.

CDR3 sequence: CASSWGLAGGPTDTQYF. The CDR3 nucleotides are TGTGCCAGCAGCTGGGGACTAGCGGGAGGGCCAACAGATACGCAGTATTTT. The chain joins TRBV7-8 to TRBJ2-3; 16 bases match TRBD2. Germline CDR1 SGHVS, CDR2 FQNEAQ. The CDR3 totals 17 residues. Losses at the gene ends were 4 bases for V and 3 bases for J; bases not matched to a gene: 4.

The chain joins TRBV5-4 to TRBJ2-5, with 8 bases that match TRBD1. The end of the DNA aligns better with TRBJ2-7, so the J call may be wrong. The CDR3 sequence is 14 residues long. Germline-derived CDR1 and CDR2 are SGHNT and YYREEE (reference sequence). The CDR3 coding sequence is TGTGCCAGCAGAGGACAGGGAGACTCCTACGAGCAGTACTTC. Protein sequence: CASRGQGDSYEQYF.

The chain is built from TRBV5-1 and TRBJ1-5; D is possibly TRBD1 (5 bases). CDR1 SGHRS and CDR2 YFSETQ come from the germline V gene. The CDR3 covers 15 residues. V dropped 0 bases and J dropped 1 base, with 8 bases sitting between them. The CDR3 nucleotides are TGCGCCAGCAGCTTGGGGGGGGACAGCAATCAGCCCCAGCATTTT. Translated: CASSLGGDSNQPQHF.

The chain couples TRBV5-4 to TRBJ2-1; 11 bases match TRBD2. The CDR3 spans 17 residues. The germline gives CDR1 SGHNT, CDR2 YYREEE (reference sequence). The junction had 10 bases not matched to a gene; V was cut back by 4 bases and J by 4 bases. In nucleotides, the CDR3 is TGTGCCAGCAGCCGTCATAGAGGGACTAGCGGATACAATGAGCAGTTCTTC. Translated: CASSRHRGTSGYNEQFF. Based on the CDR3 plus reference TRBV5-4 and TRBJ2-1, the full variable domain is ETGVTQSPTHLIKTRGQQVTLRCSSQSGHNTVSWYQQALGQGPQFIFQYYREEENGRGNFPPRFSGLQFPNYSSELNVNALELDDSALYLCASSRHRGTSGYNEQFFGPGTRLTVL.

The V and J genes are TRBV4-1 and TRBJ1-2; D ambiguous. V lost 0 bases and J 4 bases, leaving 18 bases between the germline ends. Germline V gives CDR1 MGHRA, CDR2 YSYEKL. The CDR3 is 17 amino acids. The CDR3 nucleotides read TGCGCCAGCAGCCAAGAGGGCGCCAGGCCGGCCGGCTATGGCTACACCTTC. The encoded protein is CASSQEGARPAGYGYTF.

Details on this clone: One junction end does not reproduce the germline sequence, and a read error may be involved. The chain joins TRBV5-4 to TRBJ1-4; no clear D gene. Germline V gene sequence: CDR1 SGHNT, CDR2 YYREEE (reference sequence). The CDR3 covers 14 residues. The CDR3 loop reads CASSLERENGKLFF. The CDR3 region has the DNA TGTGCCAGCAGCTTGGAAAGGGAGAATGGAAAACTGTTTTTT. The complete variable domain, with remaining parts taken from reference TRBV5-4 and TRBJ1-4, reads ETGVTQSPTHLIKTRGQQVTLRCSSQSGHNTVSWYQQALGQGPQFIFQYYREEENGRGNFPPRFSGLQFPNYSSELNVNALELDDSALYLCASSLERENGKLFFGSGTQLSVL.

The chain is built from TRBV6-5 and TRBJ2-7, with D perhaps TRBD1 (5 bases). Deletions cut 6 bases from V and 0 bases from J, with 12 bases between. This CDR3 comprises 14 residues. Germline V gives CDR1 MNHEY, CDR2 SVGAGI. CDR3 DNA: TGTGCCAGCAGCCGACAGTCGTACTCCTACGAGCAGTACTTC. The encoded protein is CASSRQSYSYEQYF.

For this clone: Other DNA sequences in this sample translate to the same CDR3. The J gene is TRBJ1-3, the V gene TRBV30; no firm D call. Trimming removed 4 bases from V and 0 bases from J, with 7 bases in between. This CDR3 has 13 residues. From germline, CDR1 is GTSNPN and CDR2 SVGIG (reference sequence). The CDR3 DNA reads as TGTGCCTGGAACACGGGCTCTGGAAACACCATATATTTT. Its protein is CAWNTGSGNTIYF.

This rearrangement joins TRBV29-1 to TRBJ2-1; D is unresolved. V lost 4 bases and J lost 4, with 11 bases in between. Germline V gene data show CDR1 as SQVTM and CDR2 as ANQGSEA. The CDR3 totals 13 residues. Here the CDR3 DNA reads TGCAGCGTTGTCGCGACTCAGTACAATGAGCAGTTCTTC. Translating gives CSVVATQYNEQFF.

This chain connects TRBV5-1 to TRBJ1-3; D unresolved. Germline V gene lookup returns CDR1 SGHRS and CDR2 YFSETQ. V was trimmed by 3 bases and J by 1 base, leaving 8 bases between them. The CDR3 extends over 14 amino acids. CDR3 coding DNA: TGCGCCAGCAGCTCATCCCTATCTGGAAACACCATATATTTT. Its translation is CASSSSLSGNTIYF.

The gene calls are TRBV6-6 and TRBJ2-5, with 10 bases identical to TRBD2. Germline CDR1 and CDR2: MNHNY and SVGAGI (reference sequence). This CDR3 region has 15 residues. V was clipped by 9 bases and J by 2 bases; unmatched bases: 9. The CDR3: CARFSAGGKQETQYF. CDR3 DNA: TGTGCCAGATTTTCAGCGGGAGGGAAACAAGAGACCCAGTACTTC.

The rearrangement uses TRBV28 and TRBJ1-1, with no clear D. The CDR3 has 14 amino acids. Trimming removed 4 bases from V and 0 bases from J, with 9 bases in between. Germline CDR1 is MDHEN and CDR2 is SYDVKM. CDR3 residues: CASSSYQLNTEAFF. In nucleotides, the CDR3 is TGTGCCAGCAGTTCCTACCAACTGAACACTGAAGCTTTCTTT.

The chain has TRBV5-6 and TRBJ2-7; D perhaps matches TRBD2 (6 bases). The CDR3 runs to 15 residues. Looked up from germline, CDR1 is SGHDT and CDR2 is YYEEEE. V lost 3 bases to trimming and J lost 2 bases, with 15 bases between them. CDR3 DNA: TGTGCCAGCAGCTCTAAACCGGGAGATCCCTACGAGCAGTACTTC. Protein sequence: CASSSKPGDPYEQYF.

The chain couples TRBV5-1 to TRBJ2-6, with 14 bases lining up with TRBD2. The CDR3 is made up of 17 amino acids. Losses at the gene ends were 3 bases for V and 2 bases for J; bases not matched to a gene: 1. Germline CDR1 is SGHRS and CDR2 is YFSETQ. This CDR3 is CASSWGLAGAGANVLTF. In nucleotides, the CDR3 is TGCGCCAGCAGCTGGGGACTAGCGGGAGCTGGGGCCAACGTCCTGACTTTC. Full variable domain (remainder filled in from reference TRBV5-1 and TRBJ2-6): KAGVTQTPRYLIKTRGQQVTLSCSPISGHRSVSWYQQTPGQGLQFLFEYFSETQRNKGNFPGRFSGRQFSNSRSEMNVSTLELGDSALYLCASSWGLAGAGANVLTFGAGSRLTVL.